Reported below is one T cell receptor (beta chain). Its antigen specificity is not known. Nothing much larger sits one base from this clone, and base qualities are not available. Sequencing took place on an Illumina NovaSeq 6000. cDNA libraries for TCRalpha and TCRbeta were prepared by 5'RACE using constant-segment primers, with sample barcodes and unique molecular identifiers added. RNA was extracted from every sample with Trizol reagent. The libraries were amplified in two PCR steps, and the second step added a second sample barcode and Illumina TruSeq adapters. The libraries were sequenced on an Illumina NovaSeq using 2 x 150 bp paired-end reads. Concerning the study's data processing: With migec v1.2.7, reads were demultiplexed and then collapsed into UMI-guided consensus sequences. With mixcr v2.1.11, UMI consensuses were aligned to TRA and TRB V and J templates and assembled into clonotypes. A clonotype was counted as expanded or contracted only if both edgeR and NoisET called the change significant, with noise models trained on biological replicates. For edgeR calls, the thresholds were a false discovery rate-adjusted p below 0.01 and a log2 fold-change of 1. PCA with hierarchical clustering of max-normalized trajectories of the 1000 most abundant clonotypes was used as exploratory dynamics analysis. Separately sequenced CD4+ and CD8+ repertoires were used to assign a CD4 or CD8 phenotype to each responding clone. TCRdb reworked the public reads: Q25 trimming with fastp, MiXCR clone assembly, productive beta chains retained. Identical CDR3 proteins give one entry, which carries the most common genes and DNA. TCRdb's processing, not the authors' own work, is the source of the V and J calls. The sample table lists around 320,000 distinct CDR3 sequences, roughly a fifth of them with a count of one. Roughly 21% of the sample goes to the ten largest clones.

The sample belongs to a study of T-cell memory formation after mild COVID-19 (dated by TCRdb to the early 2020s). Regarding the study in general: Most TCR sequence clusters were specific to one of the two donors. T-cell clones expanding and contracting after mild COVID-19 in a couple of donors were tracked by longitudinal TCRalpha and TCRbeta repertoire sequencing. The cohort was made up of two young adult volunteers, one female and one male, who were previously healthy. What the authors observed across the whole study: The second-wave clones that peaked on day 37 were not confirmed to be SARS-CoV-2 specific. Contracting CD4+ clones were found mainly in CM and EM memory subsets, while CD8+ clones were enriched in EMRA. The detection of some responding clones in pre-infection memory suggests that pre-existing cross-reactive memory T cells joined the SARS-CoV-2 response. From day 15 to 85, contracting clones showed balanced CD4/CD8 phenotypes, whereas a second wave of clones that expanded from day 15 to 37 leaned towards CD4+. The study included only a couple of mild cases, and larger cohorts that include severe cases with pre-infection samples were judged to be necessary.

Ficoll-Paque density gradient centrifugation was the method used to isolate PBMCs. Trimming takes 6 bases from V and 5 bases from J, and the germline ends sit 8 bases apart. The CDR3 covers 13 residues, taking in both the cysteine and the phenylalanine. The read is trimmed to its CDR3 DNA, 39 bases read in frame from base 1. In the germline V gene, CDR1 corresponds to ENHRY and CDR2 to SYGVKD. This receptor was taken from a man younger than 30 who had mild COVID-19 (a few samples of this study predate the infection). The sample titles of this study are shuffled in the database, so cell type and time point are left out; the donor was told from shared clones. Sequencing was done on a sample of PBMCs or a T cell subset sorted from them (not recorded which). The rearrangement combines TRBV10-3 with TRBJ1-6; the D gene remains uncertain. The CDR3 protein: CAIRTEDNSPLHF. The sequenced DNA is TGTGCCATCAGAACAGAGGATAATTCACCCCTCCACTTT.